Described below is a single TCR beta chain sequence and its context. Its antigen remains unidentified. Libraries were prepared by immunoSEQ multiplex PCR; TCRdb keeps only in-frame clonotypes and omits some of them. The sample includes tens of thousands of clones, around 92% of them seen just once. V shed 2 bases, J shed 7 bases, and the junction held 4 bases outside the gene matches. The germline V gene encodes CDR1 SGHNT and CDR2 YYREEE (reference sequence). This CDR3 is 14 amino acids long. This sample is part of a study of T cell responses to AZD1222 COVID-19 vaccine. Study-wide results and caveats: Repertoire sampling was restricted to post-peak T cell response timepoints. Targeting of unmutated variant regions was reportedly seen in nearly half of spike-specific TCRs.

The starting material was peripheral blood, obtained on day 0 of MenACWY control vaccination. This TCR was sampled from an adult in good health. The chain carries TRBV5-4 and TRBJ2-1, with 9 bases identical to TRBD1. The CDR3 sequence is CASSLGTGWNEQFF. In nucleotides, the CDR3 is TGTGCCAGCAGCTTAGGGACAGGGTGGAATGAGCAGTTCTTC. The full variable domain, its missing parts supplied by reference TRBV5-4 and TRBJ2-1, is ETGVTQSPTHLIKTRGQQVTLRCSSQSGHNTVSWYQQALGQGPQFIFQYYREEENGRGNFPPRFSGLQFPNYSSELNVNALELDDSALYLCASSLGTGWNEQFFGPGTRLTVL.